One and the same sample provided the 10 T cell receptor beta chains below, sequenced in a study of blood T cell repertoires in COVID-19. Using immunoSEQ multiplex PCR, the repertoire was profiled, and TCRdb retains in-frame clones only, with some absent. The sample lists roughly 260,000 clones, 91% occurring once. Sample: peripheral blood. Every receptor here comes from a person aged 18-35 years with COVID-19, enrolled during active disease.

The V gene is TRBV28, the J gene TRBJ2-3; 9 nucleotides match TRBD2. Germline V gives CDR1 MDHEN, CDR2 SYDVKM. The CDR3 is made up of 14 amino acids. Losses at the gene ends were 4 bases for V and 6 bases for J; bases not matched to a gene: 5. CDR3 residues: CASSSSSGADTQYF. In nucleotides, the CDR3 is TGTGCCAGCAGTTCCTCTAGCGGGGCGGATACGCAGTATTTT.

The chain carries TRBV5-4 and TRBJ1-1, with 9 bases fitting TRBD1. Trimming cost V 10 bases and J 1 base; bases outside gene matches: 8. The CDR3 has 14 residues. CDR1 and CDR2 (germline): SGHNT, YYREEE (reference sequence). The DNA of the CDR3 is TGTGCCTCAAAGCCGGGACAGGGGAACACTGAAGCTTTCTTT. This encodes CASKPGQGNTEAFF.

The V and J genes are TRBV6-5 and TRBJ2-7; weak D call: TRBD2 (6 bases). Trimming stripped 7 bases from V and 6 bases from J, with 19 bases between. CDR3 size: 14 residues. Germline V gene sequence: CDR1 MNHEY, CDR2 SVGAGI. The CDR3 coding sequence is TGTGCCAGCATGGGCATACGGGGGATCCGCGAGCAGTACTTC. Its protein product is CASMGIRGIREQYF.

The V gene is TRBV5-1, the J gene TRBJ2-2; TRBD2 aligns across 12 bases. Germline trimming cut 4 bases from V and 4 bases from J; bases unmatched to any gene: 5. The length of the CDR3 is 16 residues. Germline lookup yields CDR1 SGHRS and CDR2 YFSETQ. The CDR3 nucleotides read TGCGCCAGCAGCCCGACACTAGCGGGAGGCACCGGGGAGCTGTTTTTT. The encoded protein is CASSPTLAGGTGELFF. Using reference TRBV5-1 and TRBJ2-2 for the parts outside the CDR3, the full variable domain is KAGVTQTPRYLIKTRGQQVTLSCSPISGHRSVSWYQQTPGQGLQFLFEYFSETQRNKGNFPGRFSGRQFSNSRSEMNVSTLELGDSALYLCASSPTLAGGTGELFFGEGSRLTVL.

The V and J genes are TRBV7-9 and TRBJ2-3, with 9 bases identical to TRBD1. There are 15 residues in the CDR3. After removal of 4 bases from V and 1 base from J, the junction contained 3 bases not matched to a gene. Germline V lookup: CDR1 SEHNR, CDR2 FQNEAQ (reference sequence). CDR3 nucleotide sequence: TGTGCCAGCAGCTCGAGGACAGGGGGCACAGATACGCAGTATTTT. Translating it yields CASSSRTGGTDTQYF.

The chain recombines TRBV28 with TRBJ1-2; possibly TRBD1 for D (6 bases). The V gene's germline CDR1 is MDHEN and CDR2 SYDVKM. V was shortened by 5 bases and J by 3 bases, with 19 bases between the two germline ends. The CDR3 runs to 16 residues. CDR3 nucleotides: TGTGCCAGCAGTACAGAGCCGGGCAGGGGATACTATGGCTACACCTTC. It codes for CASSTEPGRGYYGYTF.

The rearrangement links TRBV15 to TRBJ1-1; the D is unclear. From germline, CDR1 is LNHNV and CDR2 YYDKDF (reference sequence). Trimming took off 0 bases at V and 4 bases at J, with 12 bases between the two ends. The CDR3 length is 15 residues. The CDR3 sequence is CATSRDRGRGTEAFF. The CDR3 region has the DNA TGTGCCACCAGCAGAGATCGTGGACGGGGCACTGAAGCTTTCTTT.

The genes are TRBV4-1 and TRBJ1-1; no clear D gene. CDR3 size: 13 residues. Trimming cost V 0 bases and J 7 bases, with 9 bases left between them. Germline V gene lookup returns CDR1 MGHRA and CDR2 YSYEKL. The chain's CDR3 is CASSQERFIEAFF. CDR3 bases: TGCGCCAGCAGCCAAGAGAGATTTATTGAAGCTTTCTTT.

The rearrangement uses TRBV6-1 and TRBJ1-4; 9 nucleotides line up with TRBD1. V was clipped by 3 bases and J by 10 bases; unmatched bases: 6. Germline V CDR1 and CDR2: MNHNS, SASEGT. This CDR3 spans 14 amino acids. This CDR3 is CASSEPTGGGKLFF. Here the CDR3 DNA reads TGTGCCAGCAGTGAGCCTACAGGGGGCGGAAAACTGTTTTTT.

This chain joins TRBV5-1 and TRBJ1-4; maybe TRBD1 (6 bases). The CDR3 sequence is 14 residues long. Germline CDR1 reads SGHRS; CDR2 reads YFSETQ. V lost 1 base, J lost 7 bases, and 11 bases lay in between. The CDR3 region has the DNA TGCGCCAGCAGCTTGTCAGGGGTCGGTGAAAAACTGTTTTTT. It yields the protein CASSLSGVGEKLFF.